This T cell receptor beta chain appears in the sequencing data of a study of shared clonotypes between healthy human individuals. For the study at large: Each donor's CD4 naive and CD4 memory cells filled three plates apiece, CD8 naive two, and CD8 memory one.

The study's findings and limits: The study drew on few donors, limiting represented genetic and exposure-history diversity. Rarefaction showed that sequencing of sorted subsets was incomplete (despite large depth).

With respect to this clone: Its cognate antigen is unknown.

Data came from immunoSEQ multiplex PCR; TCRdb stores just in-frame clones and leaves some out. This sample carries 2 million to 2.5 million clones, approximately 94% of them seen once, and the ten largest clones take about 0.13%. V lost 4 bases, J lost 3 bases, and 16 bases lay in between. The CDR3 sequence is 15 residues long. CDR1 is SGHNT and CDR2 is YYREEE in the germline V gene (reference sequence). Sample: naive CD4+ T cells sorted from blood. Sample subset: CD45RA+ positively selected. The rearrangement links TRBV5-4 to TRBJ1-1, with D tentatively TRBD1 (6 bases). This clonotype was obtained from a man aged 18-30 years in good health. CDR3 region: CASSREGGIDTEAFF. The CDR3 coding sequence is TGTGCCAGCAGCCGGGAAGGGGGAATTGACACTGAAGCTTTCTTT.